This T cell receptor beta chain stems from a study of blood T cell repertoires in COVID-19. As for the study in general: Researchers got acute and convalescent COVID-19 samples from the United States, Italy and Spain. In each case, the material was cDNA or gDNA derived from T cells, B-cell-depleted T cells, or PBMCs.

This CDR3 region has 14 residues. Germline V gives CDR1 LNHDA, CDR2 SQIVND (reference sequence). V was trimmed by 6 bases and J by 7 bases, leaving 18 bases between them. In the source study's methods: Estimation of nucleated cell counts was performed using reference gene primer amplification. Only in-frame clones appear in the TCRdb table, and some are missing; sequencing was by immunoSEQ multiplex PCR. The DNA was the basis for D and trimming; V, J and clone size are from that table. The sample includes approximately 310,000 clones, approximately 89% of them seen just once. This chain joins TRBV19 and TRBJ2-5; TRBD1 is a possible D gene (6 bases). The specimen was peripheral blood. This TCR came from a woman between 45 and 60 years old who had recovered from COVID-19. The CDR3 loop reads CASRDLTGLGTQYF. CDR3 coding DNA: TGTGCCAGTAGGGATTTGACAGGCCTGGGGACCCAGTACTTC.